This T cell receptor (beta chain) was captured by sequencing in a study of blood T cell repertoires in COVID-19. Study-level background: Italy, Spain and the United States were the sources of the convalescent and acute COVID-19 samples. From T cells, B-cell-depleted T cells, or PBMCs came the material, which was cDNA or gDNA.

Original processing methods: Estimation of nucleated cell counts relied on the amplification of reference gene primers. TCRdb's table, derived via immunoSEQ multiplex PCR, lists solely in-frame clones and lacks some. V, J and clone size derive from that table, while D and trimming were established from the DNA sequence. The sample has 350,000 or so clones, roughly nine tenths seen once. A single count supports this clone. The receptor was derived from a woman aged 60-75 years with COVID-19, enrolled during active disease. Specimen: peripheral blood.

The CDR3 bases are TGTGCCAGCAGTTACGGTCGGGGGAAAGAAGAGACCCAGTACTTC. Encoded protein: CASSYGRGKEETQYF. V usage is TRBV6-6 and J usage is TRBJ2-5; D may be TRBD2 (6 bases). Germline CDR1 reads MNHNY; CDR2 reads SVGAGI (reference sequence). V lost 2 bases to trimming and J lost 3 bases, with 13 bases between them. The CDR3 is 15 residues long.